Below, 22 T cell receptor beta chains from the same sample are listed, as sequenced in a study of T cells after yellow fever vaccination. In TCRdb, the 5' RACE reads were re-called with MiXCR into one record per CDR3 protein. The sample gives under 300,000 distinct CDR3 sequences, over 10% of which show up once; roughly 0.5% is in the top ten. Here the sequenced sample was CD4+ T cells sorted from PBMCs, taken 45 days after the yellow fever booster vaccination. The receptors come from a man younger than 40 who received the YFV17D yellow fever vaccine.

This clonotype was seen a handful of times. J is TRBJ2-1 and V is TRBV11-2, with D possibly matching TRBD1 (5 bases). Trimming took 3 bases from V and 6 from J, leaving 12 bases between them. The germline gives CDR1 SGHAT, CDR2 FQNNGV. The CDR3 runs to 14 residues. CDR3 nucleotides: TGTGCCAGCAGCTTTTCAAGGGGTGGCAATGAGCAGTTCTTC. Translated, it gives CASSFSRGGNEQFF.

This clonotype was seen a few times. The chain employs TRBV7-8 and TRBJ1-6; unclear D gene. Germline V gene lookup returns CDR1 SGHVS and CDR2 FQNEAQ. The CDR3 is made up of 14 amino acids. V dropped 5 bases and J dropped 13 bases, with 18 bases sitting between them. This chain's CDR3 is CASSPAHGSSPLHF. CDR3 sequence (DNA): TGTGCCAGCAGCCCAGCGCACGGAAGTTCGCCCCTCCACTTT. Together with reference TRBV7-8 and TRBJ1-6, the CDR3 gives the full variable domain: GAGVSQSPRYKVAKRGQDVALRCDPISGHVSLFWYQQALGQGPEFLTYFQNEAQLDKSGLPSDRFFAERPEGSVSTLKIQRTQQEDSAVYLCASSPAHGSSPLHFGNGTRLTVT.

The rearrangement links TRBV30 to TRBJ1-1, with 8 nucleotides matching TRBD1. Trimming at V came to 2 bases and at J to 10 bases, leaving 9 bases not matched to a gene. This CDR3 has 13 residues. CDR1 is GTSNPN and CDR2 is SVGIG in the germline V gene (reference sequence). The chain's CDR3 is CAWSRFGQGRAFF. CDR3 nucleotides: TGTGCCTGGAGTAGATTCGGACAGGGCCGAGCTTTCTTT. Filled out from reference TRBV30 and TRBJ1-1, the complete variable domain reads SQTIHQWPATLVQPVGSPLSLECTVEGTSNPNLYWYRQAAGRGLQLLFYSVGIGQISSEVPQNLSASRPQDRQFILSSKKLLLSDSGFYLCAWSRFGQGRAFFGQGTRLTVV.

In its sample, this clonotype was seen many times. The chain couples TRBV5-1 to TRBJ2-4; no clear D gene. V was trimmed by 0 bases and J by 6 bases, leaving 16 bases between them. The length of the CDR3 is 16 residues. Germline-derived CDR1 and CDR2 are SGHRS and YFSETQ. The CDR3 region is CASSLAPATTLNIQYF. CDR3 nucleotide sequence: TGCGCCAGCAGCTTGGCCCCGGCCACCACCCTAAACATTCAGTACTTC. The full variable domain, rest sourced from reference TRBV5-1 and TRBJ2-4, is KAGVTQTPRYLIKTRGQQVTLSCSPISGHRSVSWYQQTPGQGLQFLFEYFSETQRNKGNFPGRFSGRQFSNSRSEMNVSTLELGDSALYLCASSLAPATTLNIQYFGAGTRLSVL.

The chain combines TRBV28 with TRBJ2-3, with D possibly matching TRBD1 (5 bases). Germline V gives CDR1 MDHEN, CDR2 SYDVKM. Trimming removed 7 bases at V and 5 bases at J, with 19 bases between. The CDR3 has 15 residues. CDR3 DNA: TGTGCCAGCAAGAAACAGGTCCGAACGAGAGATACGCAGTATTTT. It is translated as CASKKQVRTRDTQYF.

This clonotype came up many times. The chain joins TRBV6-2 or TRBV6-3 to TRBJ2-2; D is ambiguous. Trimming shortened V by 1 base and J by 2 bases, and 2 bases separated the two germline ends. The length of the CDR3 is 13 residues. Per the germline V gene, CDR1 is MNHEY and CDR2 is SVGEGT. The CDR3 loop reads CASSYFNTGELFF. The DNA of the CDR3 is TGTGCCAGCAGTTACTTTAACACCGGGGAGCTGTTTTTT.

Points on this clonotype: The germline gene is not matched at one end of the junction; a read error may be the cause. CDR3 sequence: CPSSQLDRINEKLFF. DNA of the CDR3: TGCCCCAGCAGCCAACTCGACAGAATTAATGAAAAACTGTTTTTT. The chain joins TRBV4-3 to TRBJ1-4; possible D gene TRBD1, 5 bases. Germline CDR1 reads LGHNA; CDR2 reads YSLEER. The CDR3 has 15 amino acids.

In its sample, this clonotype was seen a few times. CDR3 bases: TGCACAATACAGGGGGCAACCACTGAAGCTTTCTTT. Translated: CTIQGATTEAFF. This chain uses TRBV29-1 with TRBJ1-1; TRBD1 matches at 9 bases. CDR1 and CDR2 (germline): SQVTM, ANQGSEA. CDR3 size: 12 residues.

In its sample, this clonotype was seen a few times. This chain uses TRBV28 with TRBJ2-3, with 7 bases identical to TRBD1. This CDR3 is built from 14 residues. Germline CDR1 reads MDHEN; CDR2 reads SYDVKM. Trimming took 7 bases from V and 1 from J; bases not matched to a gene: 5. CDR3: CASKATGGTDTQYF. Written as DNA, the CDR3 is TGTGCCAGCAAAGCCACAGGGGGCACAGATACGCAGTATTTT.

This clonotype showed up many times. The chain couples TRBV6-1 to TRBJ2-5; 8 bases line up with TRBD1. The CDR3 is made up of 17 amino acids. The germline V gene has CDR1 MNHNS and CDR2 SASEGT. The trim removed 5 bases at V and 2 bases at J, leaving 13 bases unmatched. In nucleotides, the CDR3 is TGTGCCAGCAGTCCTTTTGGTGGGACAGGTACTCAAGAGACCCAGTACTTC. It encodes CASSPFGGTGTQETQYF.

In this sample, this clonotype turned up a few times. The chain combines TRBV6-6 with TRBJ2-1; 7 nucleotides line up with TRBD1. J gave up 6 bases and V 5 bases, and 4 bases lay outside the gene matches. CDR3 length equals 13 residues. The germline V gene encodes CDR1 MNHNY and CDR2 SVGAGI (reference sequence). CDR3 nucleotides: TGTGCCAGCAGTATCGACAGGGTCAATGAGCAGTTCTTC. As protein: CASSIDRVNEQFF.

This clonotype was seen only once. This sequence joins TRBV27 and TRBJ1-1; the D gene is possibly TRBD1 (6 bases). The CDR3 is made up of 18 amino acids. Per germline, CDR1 MNHEY and CDR2 SMNVEV (reference sequence). Trimming took off 1 base at V and 5 bases at J, with 23 bases between the two ends. The CDR3 loop reads CASSLYPPDSPIGTEAFF. The CDR3 DNA follows: TGTGCCAGCAGTTTATATCCTCCGGACAGCCCAATAGGGACTGAAGCTTTCTTT.

This sequence joins TRBV7-3 and TRBJ2-3, with D tentatively TRBD2 (5 bases). Germline assignment: CDR1 SGHTA and CDR2 FQGTGA. CDR3 length equals 14 residues. Trimming took 4 bases from V and 5 from J, leaving 13 bases between them. CDR3 bases: TGTGCCAGCAGCTACTCGGGGATGGGAGATACGCAGTATTTT. Its protein product is CASSYSGMGDTQYF.

CDR3 coding DNA: TGCAGTGCTCCTAGCGGGACCGGGGAGCTGTTTTTT. Protein product: CSAPSGTGELFF. The rearrangement uses TRBV20-1 and TRBJ2-2; 8 positions agree with TRBD2. Germline V lookup: CDR1 DFQATT, CDR2 SNEGSKA (reference sequence). CDR3 length: 12 residues. Trimming cost V 5 bases and J 5 bases; bases outside gene matches: 1.

This clonotype was recorded a few times. This chain uses TRBV5-6 with TRBJ1-5; D uncertain. From germline, CDR1 is SGHDT and CDR2 YYEEEE. This CDR3 has 15 amino acids. Trimming cost V 3 bases and J 1 base, with 11 bases left between them. CDR3 residues: CASSSGYRSNQPQHF. The CDR3 nucleotides read TGTGCCAGCAGCTCAGGCTACCGGAGCAATCAGCCCCAGCATTTT.

The chain employs TRBV19 and TRBJ2-7, with D possibly matching TRBD1 (5 bases). The CDR3 has 13 residues. Germline CDR1 and CDR2: LNHDA and SQIVND (reference sequence). V was shortened by 3 bases and J by 5 bases, with 11 bases between the two germline ends. In DNA, the CDR3 is TGTGCCAGTAGTATTTCAGGGAACCACGAGCAGTACTTC. Translated: CASSISGNHEQYF.

This chain uses TRBV12-3 or TRBV12-4 with TRBJ2-1; perhaps TRBD1 as D (6 bases). CDR3 length: 15 amino acids. Trimming took 5 bases from V and 7 from J, leaving 18 bases between them. The CDR3, as DNA: TGTGCCAGCAGTCGCCGAGGGGGTGCCAGGAATGAGCAGTTCTTC. It yields the protein CASSRRGGARNEQFF.

The chain's CDR3 is CASSPGRTRDTQYF. CDR3 sequence (DNA): TGTGCCAGCTCACCAGGTCGAACGAGGGATACGCAGTATTTT. The chain employs TRBV18 and TRBJ2-3; D uncertain. The germline V gene encodes CDR1 KGHSH and CDR2 LQKENI. The CDR3 is 14 amino acids. Trimming shortened V by 2 bases and J by 6 bases, and 12 bases separated the two germline ends.

A note on this clonotype: Relative to the germline gene, one junction end is altered; a read error may explain this. The genes are TRBV12-3 or TRBV12-4 and TRBJ2-3; D remains unclear. CDR3 length: 11 amino acids. In nucleotides, the CDR3 is TGTGGCAGCACTATCTCAGATACGCAGTATTTT. Protein: CGSTISDTQYF.

The V call is TRBV20-1, the J call TRBJ2-1; 15 bases are a match to TRBD2. Germline V gene lookup returns CDR1 DFQATT and CDR2 SNEGSKA (reference sequence). The CDR3 is 15 amino acids. Trimming removed 5 bases from V and 8 bases from J; junction bases left unmatched: 7. CDR3 sequence: CSALTGTSGRHEQFF. As DNA, the CDR3 is TGCAGTGCTCTGACCGGGACTAGCGGGAGGCATGAGCAGTTCTTC.

The chain links TRBV5-6 to TRBJ2-6, with D unresolved. Deletions cut 1 base from V and 2 bases from J, with 13 bases between. Germline-derived CDR1 and CDR2 are SGHDT and YYEEEE. This CDR3 contains 17 residues. In nucleotides, the CDR3 is TGTGCCAGCAGCTTGAGGCAGTCTAAGGCTGGGGCCAACGTCCTGACTTTC. Translation: CASSLRQSKAGANVLTF.

V gene TRBV10-3 combines with J gene TRBJ2-5, with D perhaps TRBD2 (5 bases). The V gene's germline CDR1 is ENHRY and CDR2 SYGVKD. The CDR3 spans 14 residues. The V and J ends lost 2 bases and 0 bases respectively, with 7 bases between them. CDR3 DNA: TGTGCCATCAGTGAGCGGGGAAACCAAGAGACCCAGTACTTC. Protein: CAISERGNQETQYF.